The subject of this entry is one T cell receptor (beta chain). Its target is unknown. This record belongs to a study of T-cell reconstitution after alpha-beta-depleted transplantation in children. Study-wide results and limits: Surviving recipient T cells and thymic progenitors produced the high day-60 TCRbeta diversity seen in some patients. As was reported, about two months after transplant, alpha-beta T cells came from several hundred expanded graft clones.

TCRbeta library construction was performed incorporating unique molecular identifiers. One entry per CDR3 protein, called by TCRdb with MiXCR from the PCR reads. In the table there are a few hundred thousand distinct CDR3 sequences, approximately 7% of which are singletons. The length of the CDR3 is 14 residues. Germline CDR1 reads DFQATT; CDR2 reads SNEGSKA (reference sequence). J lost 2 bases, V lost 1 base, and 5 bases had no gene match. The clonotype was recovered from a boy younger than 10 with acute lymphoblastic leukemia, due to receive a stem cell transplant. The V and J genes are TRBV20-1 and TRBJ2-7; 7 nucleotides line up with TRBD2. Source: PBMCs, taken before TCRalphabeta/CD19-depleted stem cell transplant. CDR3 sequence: CSARVGGVTYEQYF. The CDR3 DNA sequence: TGCAGTGCTAGAGTGGGGGGGGTAACCTACGAGCAGTACTTC.